Each of the 20 T cell receptor beta chains below was sequenced from the same sample in a study of T-cell reconstitution after alpha-beta-depleted transplantation in children (dated by TCRdb to about 2016). The method was PCR. TCRdb records Illumina HiSeq 2500 as the sequencer. To normalize quantification of the TCRbeta repertoire, the TCR libraries were built with molecular barcoding that relied on unique molecular identifiers. TCRdb applied fastp at Q25 and MiXCR to the public reads, then kept only in-frame beta chains. All rows with the same CDR3 protein become a single entry with the most common DNA and genes. The sample table lists over 550,000 distinct CDR3 sequences, about 10% of them with a count of one. Together, the top ten hold about 4% of the sample. The sample was PBMCs from the stem cell graft donor, taken from the stem cell graft. These TCRs come from a human donor who donated a stem cell graft to a child with acute myeloid leukemia.

This rearrangement joins TRBV14 to TRBJ2-3; D not resolved. The CDR3 consists of 15 residues. The V gene lost 2 bases and the J gene lost 6 bases, with 15 bases spanning the gap. The germline V gene has CDR1 SGHDN and CDR2 FVKESK. For the CDR3, the DNA is TGTGCCAGCAGCCAAAACGCAGCCTTTGGGGATACGCAGTATTTT. Protein product: CASSQNAAFGDTQYF.

The chain couples TRBV20-1 to TRBJ2-3; a possible D gene is TRBD1 (5 bases). The CDR3 sequence is 12 residues long. Per the germline V gene, CDR1 is DFQATT and CDR2 is SNEGSKA (reference sequence). Trimming left V 5 bases short and J 6 bases short, with 12 bases between. This CDR3 is CSAGAAPDTQYF. For the CDR3, the DNA is TGCAGTGCTGGGGCGGCGCCGGATACGCAGTATTTT.

This clonotype occurred a few times. The CDR3 nucleotides are TGCAGTGCTAGAGATAAGGGGCGGGGGACGGTGAACACTGAAGCTTTCTTT. It translates to CSARDKGRGTVNTEAFF. The chain combines TRBV20-1 with TRBJ1-1, with D perhaps matching TRBD1 (5 bases). V shed 0 bases and J shed 0 bases, with 17 bases lying between them. This CDR3 contains 17 residues. From germline, CDR1 is DFQATT and CDR2 SNEGSKA (reference sequence).

In its sample, this clonotype was seen a few times. The V and J genes are TRBV28 and TRBJ1-2; possibly TRBD1 for D (5 bases). CDR3 size: 12 residues. Germline lookup yields CDR1 MDHEN and CDR2 SYDVKM. V dropped 7 bases and J dropped 6 bases, with 12 bases sitting between them. The CDR3 loop is CASTGTEDGYTF. CDR3 in DNA: TGTGCCAGCACCGGGACGGAGGATGGCTACACCTTC.

The CDR3 bases are TGTGCCAGCAGCCACCGGACTAGCGGGAGTAATAGTGAGCAGTTCTTC. It is translated as CASSHRTSGSNSEQFF. V and J are TRBV5-5 and TRBJ2-1; 13 bases fit TRBD2. Per the germline V gene, CDR1 is SGHKS and CDR2 is YYEKEE (reference sequence). The CDR3 length is 16 residues. Germline trimming cut 4 bases from V and 9 bases from J; bases unmatched to any gene: 10.

The table lists this clonotype with many counts. The chain combines TRBV5-1 with TRBJ1-3, with D possibly TRBD1 on 5 matching bases. The CDR3 spans 13 residues. Trimming pared 4 bases from V and 5 bases from J, leaving 10 bases between. Germline CDR1 SGHRS, CDR2 YFSETQ. CDR3 in amino acids: CASSTADRNTIYF. The CDR3 coding sequence is TGCGCCAGCAGCACCGCGGACAGAAACACCATATATTTT.

This clonotype was seen repeatedly, ten times or more. The chain is built from TRBV29-1 and TRBJ1-1, with TRBD1 matching 7 bases. Germline V lookup: CDR1 SQVTM, CDR2 ANQGSEA. The CDR3 totals 13 residues. With 6 bases clipped from V and 1 base from J, the junction kept 5 bases outside the gene matches. CDR3 loop: CSVDRAQNTEAFF. CDR3 nucleotide sequence: TGCAGCGTAGACAGGGCTCAGAACACTGAAGCTTTCTTT.

This chain joins TRBV5-1 and TRBJ1-5; possibly TRBD1 for D (6 bases). V lost 3 bases and J lost 3, with 10 bases in between. This CDR3 region has 14 residues. Germline V gene lookup returns CDR1 SGHRS and CDR2 YFSETQ. The CDR3 loop is CASSSTGFNQPQHF. CDR3 in DNA: TGCGCCAGCAGCTCCACAGGGTTCAATCAGCCCCAGCATTTT.

The gene calls are TRBV29-1 and TRBJ2-2; 11 bases match TRBD2. This CDR3 comprises 18 residues. In germline, CDR1 is SQVTM, CDR2 ANQGSEA. V lost 3 bases to trimming and J lost 2 bases; unmatched junction nucleotides: 11. The CDR3, as DNA: TGCAGCGTTGAGCGGCTAGCGGGGGGCCTAGTCAACACCGGGGAGCTGTTTTTT. Encoded protein: CSVERLAGGLVNTGELFF.

The chain uses TRBV12-3 or TRBV12-4 and TRBJ2-7; 7 nucleotides match TRBD1. Losses at the gene ends were 5 bases for V and 0 bases for J; bases not matched to a gene: 16. The CDR3 is 18 amino acids. CDR3 sequence reads: CASSGRTGTAPNSYEQYF. The CDR3 coding sequence is TGTGCCAGCAGTGGACGGACCGGGACAGCTCCCAACTCCTACGAGCAGTACTTC.

The chain carries TRBV21-1 and TRBJ1-4; the table calls TRBD1, which could not be checked here. TRBV21-1 counts as a pseudogene. The CDR3 extends over 18 amino acids. CDR3 residues: CASSKYAGNNATNEKLFF. In DNA form, the CDR3 reads TGTGCCAGCAGCAAGTACGCCGGGAACAATGCAACTAATGAAAAACTGTTTTTT.

This clonotype was seen repeatedly, ten times or more. The chain combines TRBV5-1 with TRBJ2-7; 10 nucleotides line up with TRBD2. Trimming at V came to 4 bases and at J to 0 bases, leaving 7 bases not matched to a gene. This CDR3 comprises 16 residues. From germline, CDR1 is SGHRS and CDR2 YFSETQ. CDR3 DNA sequence: TGCGCCAGCAGCGTACAATCTAGCGGGAGCTCCTACGAGCAGTACTTC. Its translation: CASSVQSSGSSYEQYF. Supplemented by reference TRBV5-1 and TRBJ2-7, the full variable domain reads KAGVTQTPRYLIKTRGQQVTLSCSPISGHRSVSWYQQTPGQGLQFLFEYFSETQRNKGNFPGRFSGRQFSNSRSEMNVSTLELGDSALYLCASSVQSSGSSYEQYFGPGTRLTVT.

This clonotype occurred many times. CDR3 in amino acids: CASSQGPTGLPSTDTQYF. The CDR3 DNA reads as TGCGCCAGCAGCCAAGGACCAACGGGACTACCTTCCACAGATACGCAGTATTTT. This chain uses TRBV4-3 with TRBJ2-3, with TRBD2 matching over 7 bases. Germline loops: CDR1 LGHNA, CDR2 YSLEER. The CDR3 runs 18 residues. J gave up 2 bases and V 1 base, and 12 bases lay outside the gene matches.

There are many counts of this clonotype. The rearrangement uses TRBV29-1 and TRBJ2-4; perhaps D is TRBD1 or TRBD2 (6 bases each). Per the germline V gene, CDR1 is SQVTM and CDR2 is ANQGSEA. Trimming removed 8 bases at V and 6 bases at J, with 14 bases between. The CDR3 spans 12 residues. CDR3: CSTRGGLNIQYF. The CDR3 DNA sequence: TGCAGCACTCGAGGGGGGTTAAACATTCAGTACTTC.

The rearrangement uses TRBV6-2 or TRBV6-3 and TRBJ1-5; D possibly corresponds to TRBD1 (5 bases). Germline CDR1 is MNHEY and CDR2 is SVGEGT. The CDR3 is 15 residues long. V was pared by 6 bases and J by 2 bases, with 14 bases between. CDR3 in DNA: TGTGCCAGCAGCCACAGTAGGGACGGCAATCAGCCCCAGCATTTT. Translation gives CASSHSRDGNQPQHF.

The rearrangement uses TRBV4-3 and TRBJ2-1; D may be TRBD2 (6 bases). Germline assignment: CDR1 LGHNA and CDR2 YSLEER. V was clipped by 3 bases and J by 8 bases, with 11 bases between them. This CDR3 has 13 amino acids. For the CDR3, the DNA is TGCGCCAGCAGCCAGGCGACTAGATATGAGCAGTTCTTC. Translating it yields CASSQATRYEQFF.

This clonotype was found many times. The chain links TRBV7-8 to TRBJ1-1, with a tentative D call TRBD1 (5 bases). The CDR3 runs 14 residues. V was cut by 0 bases and J by 5 bases, with 10 bases left in between. Germline V lookup: CDR1 SGHVS, CDR2 FQNEAQ. The CDR3 spells CASSLAGRQTEAFF. Written as DNA, the CDR3 is TGTGCCAGCAGCTTAGCGGGGAGACAGACTGAAGCTTTCTTT.

This clonotype was recorded at least ten times. The chain recombines TRBV29-1 with TRBJ2-7; a possible D gene is TRBD1 (6 bases). CDR3 length: 14 residues. Germline loops: CDR1 SQVTM, CDR2 ANQGSEA. V was shortened by 3 bases and J by 0 bases, with 12 bases between the two germline ends. CDR3 in DNA: TGCAGCGTTGAGAGGGAGACAGGCTCCTACGAGCAGTACTTC. It is translated as CSVERETGSYEQYF.

This clonotype has a handful of counts. V usage is TRBV25-1 and J usage is TRBJ2-7; D call uncertain. Trimming cost V 5 bases and J 5 bases, with 16 bases left between them. Germline CDR1 MGHDK, CDR2 SYGVNS. This CDR3 contains 14 residues. CDR3: CASSIAGDRNEQYF. DNA of the CDR3: TGTGCCAGCAGTATCGCTGGGGATAGGAACGAGCAGTACTTC.

This clonotype was detected many times. The rearrangement links TRBV9 to TRBJ2-1; a weak D match, TRBD2 (5 bases). Trimming left V 0 bases short and J 2 bases short, with 9 bases between. CDR1 and CDR2 from the germline V gene are SGDLS and YYNGEE. The CDR3 loop spans 15 amino acids. CDR3 protein: CASSVGRGTYNEQFF. The DNA for the CDR3 is TGTGCCAGCAGCGTAGGCCGGGGAACCTACAATGAGCAGTTCTTC. The variable domain in full, with the rest retrieved from reference TRBV9 and TRBJ2-1, is DSGVTQTPKHLITATGQRVTLRCSPRSGDLSVYWYQQSLDQGLQFLIQYYNGEERAKGNILERFSAQQFPDLHSELNLSSLELGDSALYFCASSVGRGTYNEQFFGPGTRLTVL.